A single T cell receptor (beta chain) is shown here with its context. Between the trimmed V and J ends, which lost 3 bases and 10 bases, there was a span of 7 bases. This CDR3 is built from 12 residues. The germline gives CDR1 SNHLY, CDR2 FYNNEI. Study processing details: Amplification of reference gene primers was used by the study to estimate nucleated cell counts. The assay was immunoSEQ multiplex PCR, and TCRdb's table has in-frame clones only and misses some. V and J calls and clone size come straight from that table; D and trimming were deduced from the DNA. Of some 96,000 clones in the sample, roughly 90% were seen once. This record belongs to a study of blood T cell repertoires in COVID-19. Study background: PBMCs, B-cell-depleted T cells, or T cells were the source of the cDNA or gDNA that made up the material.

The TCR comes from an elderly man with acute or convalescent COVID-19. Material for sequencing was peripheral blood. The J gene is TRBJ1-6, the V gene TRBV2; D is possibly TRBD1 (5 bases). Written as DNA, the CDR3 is TGTGCCAGCAGTGATGGGGCGTCACCCCTCCACTTT. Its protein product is CASSDGASPLHF.